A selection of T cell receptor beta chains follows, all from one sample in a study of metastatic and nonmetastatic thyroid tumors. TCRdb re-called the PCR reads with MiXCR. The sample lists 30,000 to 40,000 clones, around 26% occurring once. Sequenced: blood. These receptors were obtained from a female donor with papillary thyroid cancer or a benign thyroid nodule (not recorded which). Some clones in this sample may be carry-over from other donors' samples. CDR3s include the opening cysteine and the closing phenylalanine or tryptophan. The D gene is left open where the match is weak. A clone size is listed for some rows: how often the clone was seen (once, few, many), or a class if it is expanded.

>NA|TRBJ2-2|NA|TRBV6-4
TGTGCCAGCAGACGGGACGGAGGGGCCGGGGAGCTGTTTTTT
CASRRDGGAGELFF
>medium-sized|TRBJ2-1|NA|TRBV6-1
TGTGCCAGCAGTCCAAGCGATAGCTCCTACAATGAGCAGTTCTTC
CASSPSDSSYNEQFF
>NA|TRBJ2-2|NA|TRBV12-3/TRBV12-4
TGTGCCAGCACCGAACGGAGGAACACCGGGGAGCTGTTTTTT
CASTERRNTGELFF
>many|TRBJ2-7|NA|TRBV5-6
TGTGCCAGCAGCGTAGGGGTCCCCGAGCAGTACTTC
CASSVGVPEQYF
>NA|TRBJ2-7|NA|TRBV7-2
TGTGCCAGCAGCTTAGTAGGGGGGAGCGAGCAGTACTTC
CASSLVGGSEQYF
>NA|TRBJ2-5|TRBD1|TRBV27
TGTGCCAGTAGTGCGATAGGGGGCGCACGGTGGACCCAGTACTTC
CASSAIGGARWTQYF
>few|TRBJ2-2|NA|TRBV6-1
TGTGCCACTTCACTACAGGTGAACACCGGGGAGCTGTTTTTT
CATSLQVNTGELFF
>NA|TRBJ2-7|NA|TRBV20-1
TGCAGTGCCTCGGACAGTAACTCCTACGATCAGTACTTC
CSASDSNSYDQYF
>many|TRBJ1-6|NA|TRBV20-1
TGCAGTGCCAGAAATCTCAGGAGCTCCTATAATTCACCCCTCCACTTT
CSARNLRSSYNSPLHF
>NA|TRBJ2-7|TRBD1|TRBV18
TGTGCCAGCTCACCCTGGGGACAGGGGAGCTCCTACGAGCAGTACTTC
CASSPWGQGSSYEQYF
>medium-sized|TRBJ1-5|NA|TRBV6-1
TGTGCCAGCAGTGAAGCGATCTCCCAGGGCTGGCAGCCCCAGCATTTT
CASSEAISQGWQPQHF
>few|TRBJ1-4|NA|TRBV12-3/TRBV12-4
TGTGCCAGCATCGAGGGAGTGGTTAATGAAAAACTGGTTTTT
CASIEGVVNEKLVF
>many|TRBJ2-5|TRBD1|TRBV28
TGTGCCAGCAGTTCCCCGACAGGGAGTGAGACCCAGTACTTC
CASSSPTGSETQYF
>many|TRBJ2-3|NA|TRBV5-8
TGTGCCAGCAGCTTGGGACACTTACTCACAGATACGCAGTATTTT
CASSLGHLLTDTQYF
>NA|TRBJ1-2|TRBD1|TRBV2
TGTGCCAGCAGCCAAGGGACAGGGATCAGTGGCTACACCTTC
CASSQGTGISGYTF
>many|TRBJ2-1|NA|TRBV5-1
TGCGCCAGCAGCCCATATACAGGATTACTCTCCTACAATGAGCAGTTCTTC
CASSPYTGLLSYNEQFF
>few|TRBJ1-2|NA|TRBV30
TGTGCCTGGAGTGTAGGGCCAGGGGGCTACACCTTC
CAWSVGPGGYTF
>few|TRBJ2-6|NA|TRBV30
TGTGCCTGGATTGACCCAGATATTAGATTAGGTTGGGCCAACGTCCTGACTTTC
CAWIDPDIRLGWANVLTF
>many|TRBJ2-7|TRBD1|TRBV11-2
TGTGCCAGCAGCATCCGACAGGGGCTAAACTACGAGCAGTACTTC
CASSIRQGLNYEQYF
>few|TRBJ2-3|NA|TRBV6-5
TGTGCCAGCAGTTACTCCTTTACCGGGGGAGTCACAGATACGCAGTATTTT
CASSYSFTGGVTDTQYF
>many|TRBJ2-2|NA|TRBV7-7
TGTGCTAGCAGCTTAGCTGACACCGGGGAGCTGTTTTTT
CASSLADTGELFF
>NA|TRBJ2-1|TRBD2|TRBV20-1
TGCAGTGCACCCCCACTAGCGGGGGTCTTGGATCAGTTCTTC
CSAPPLAGVLDQFF
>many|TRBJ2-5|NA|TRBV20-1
TGCAGTGCTAGCCAAGGGAGGGAGACCCAGTACTTC
CSASQGRETQYF
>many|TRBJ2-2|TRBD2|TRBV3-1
TGTGCCAGCAGCCCCCCATGGGCGGGGGGGACCGGGGAGCTGTTTTTT
CASSPPWAGGTGELFF